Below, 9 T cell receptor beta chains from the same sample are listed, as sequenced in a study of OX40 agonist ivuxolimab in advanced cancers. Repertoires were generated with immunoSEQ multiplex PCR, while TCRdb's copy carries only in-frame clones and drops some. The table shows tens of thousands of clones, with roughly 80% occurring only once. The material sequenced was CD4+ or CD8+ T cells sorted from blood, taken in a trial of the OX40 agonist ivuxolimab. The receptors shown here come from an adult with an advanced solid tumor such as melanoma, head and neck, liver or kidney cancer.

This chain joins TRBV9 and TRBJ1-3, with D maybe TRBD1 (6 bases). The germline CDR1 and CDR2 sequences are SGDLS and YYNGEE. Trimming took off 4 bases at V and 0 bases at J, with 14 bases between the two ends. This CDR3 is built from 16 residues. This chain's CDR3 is CASSPRTVHSGNTIYF. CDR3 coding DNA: TGTGCCAGCAGCCCACGGACAGTTCACTCTGGAAACACCATATATTTT.

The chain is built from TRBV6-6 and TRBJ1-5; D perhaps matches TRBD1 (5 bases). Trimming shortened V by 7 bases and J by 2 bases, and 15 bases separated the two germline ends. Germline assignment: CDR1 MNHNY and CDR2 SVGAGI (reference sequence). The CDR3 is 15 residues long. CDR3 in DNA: TGTGCCAGCACTCACTCGTGGGGGGGCAATCAGCCCCAGCATTTT. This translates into CASTHSWGGNQPQHF.

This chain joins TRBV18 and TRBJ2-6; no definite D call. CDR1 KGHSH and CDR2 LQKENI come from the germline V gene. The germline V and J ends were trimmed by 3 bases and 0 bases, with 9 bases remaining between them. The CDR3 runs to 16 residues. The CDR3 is CASSPPPSSGANVLTF. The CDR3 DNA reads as TGTGCCAGCTCACCCCCGCCCAGCTCTGGGGCCAACGTCCTGACTTTC.

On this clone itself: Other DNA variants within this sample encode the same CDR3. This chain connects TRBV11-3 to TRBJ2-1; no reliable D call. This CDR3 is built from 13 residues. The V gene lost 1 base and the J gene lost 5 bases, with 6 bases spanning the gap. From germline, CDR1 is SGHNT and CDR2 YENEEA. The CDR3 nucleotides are TGTGCCAGCAGCTTAGTCCCCAACAATGAGCAGTTCTTC. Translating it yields CASSLVPNNEQFF.

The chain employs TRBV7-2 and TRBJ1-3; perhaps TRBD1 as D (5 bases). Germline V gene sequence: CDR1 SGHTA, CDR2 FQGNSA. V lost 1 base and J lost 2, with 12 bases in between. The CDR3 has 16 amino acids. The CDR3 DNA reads TGTGCCAGCAGCTTAGGGTTGGTGGGGGCTGGAAACACCATATATTTT. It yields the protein CASSLGLVGAGNTIYF.

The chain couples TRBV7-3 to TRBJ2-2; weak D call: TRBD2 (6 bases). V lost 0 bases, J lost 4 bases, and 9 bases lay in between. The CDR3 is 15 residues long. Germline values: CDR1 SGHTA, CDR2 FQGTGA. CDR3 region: CASSLTGGITGELFF. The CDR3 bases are TGTGCCAGCAGCTTAACCGGCGGGATCACCGGGGAGCTGTTTTTT.

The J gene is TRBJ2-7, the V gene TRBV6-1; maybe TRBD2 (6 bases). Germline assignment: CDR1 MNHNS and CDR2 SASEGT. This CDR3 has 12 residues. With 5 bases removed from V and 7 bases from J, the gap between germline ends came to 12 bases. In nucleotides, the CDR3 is TGTGCCAGCAGTAGGGACTCCGGGGAGCAGTACTTC. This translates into CASSRDSGEQYF.

The CDR3 DNA is TGTGCCAGCCGGGCCGCGTACGGCTCCTACGAGCAGTACTTC. It codes for CASRAAYGSYEQYF. J is TRBJ2-7 and V is TRBV6-5; D unclear. The CDR3 extends over 14 amino acids. Germline V gene lookup returns CDR1 MNHEY and CDR2 SVGAGI. V was trimmed by 8 bases and J by 0 bases, leaving 14 bases between them.

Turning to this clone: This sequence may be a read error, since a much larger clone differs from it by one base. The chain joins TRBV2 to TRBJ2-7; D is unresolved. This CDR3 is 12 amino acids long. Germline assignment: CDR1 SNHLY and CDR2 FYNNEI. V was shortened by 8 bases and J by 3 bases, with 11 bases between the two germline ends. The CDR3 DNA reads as TGTGCCAGCGGGCGCAGGTTCTACGAGCAGTACTTC. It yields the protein CASGRRFYEQYF.